This TCR beta chain was documented in a study of OX40 agonist ivuxolimab in advanced cancers. As to this clone: The target antigen is unknown.

Per germline, CDR1 MNHEY and CDR2 SMNVEV (reference sequence). V was pared by 4 bases and J by 2 bases, with 6 bases between. This CDR3 is built from 13 residues. Study results and caveats: What antigens the expanded peripheral T cells recognized was never established. At 0.1 to 3.0 mg/kg and by week 6, CD4+ and CD8+ T cells in the blood had expanded clonally.

Measured with immunoSEQ multiplex PCR; TCRdb has only the in-frame clones, and not every one. This table holds roughly 92,000 clones, roughly four fifths found once. The sequenced sample was CD4+ or CD8+ T cells sorted from blood, obtained in a trial of the OX40 agonist ivuxolimab. The genes are TRBV27 and TRBJ1-3, with D tentatively TRBD1 (5 bases). The receptor's source is an adult with an advanced solid tumor such as melanoma, head and neck, liver or kidney cancer. The CDR3 loop reads CASSSRAGNTIYF. For the CDR3, the DNA is TGTGCCAGCAGTTCCAGGGCTGGAAACACCATATATTTT.